The 8 T cell receptor delta chains in this list originate from one sample, sequenced in a study of γδ T cells in repeated Plasmodium falciparum infection. Vgamma9/Vdelta2+ and Vdelta2-negative gammadelta T cells were flow-sorted from PBMC for bulk sequencing. TCRdb reran clone calling via CATT on the multiplex PCR reads. The data contain around 89,000 delta-chain clones, 1.4% of them singletons. What was sequenced was gamma-delta T cells from blood. These receptors were obtained from a pool of human donors (malaria-infected and uninfected, not separated).

Notes on this clone: The protein in TCRdb stems from a much larger clone and differs at residue 14 from this DNA's translation, likely a read error; here the protein is translated from the DNA. The chain combines TRDV2 with TRDJ1; TRDD3 agrees at 10 bases. No J gene is reported in TCRdb; it was inferred here by comparing the DNA with germline. Germline lookup yields CDR1 GEAIGNYY and CDR2 EKD. CDR3 length: 25 amino acids. Losses at the gene ends were 0 bases for V and 1 base for J; bases not matched to a gene: 31. The CDR3 region is CACDTVGLGGYAASRVSETTDKLIF. In DNA form, the CDR3 reads TGTGCCTGTGACACCGTCGGCCTGGGGGGATACGCGGCGAGCCGCGTATCCGAGACCACCGATAAACTCATCTTT.

As concerns this clone: For this DNA, TCRdb reports the protein of a much larger clone, which diverges at residues 6 and 8, most likely from a read error; the protein presented here is translated directly from the DNA. V usage is TRDV1 and J usage is TRDJ1, with TRDD3 identical over 11 bases. The V and J ends lost 2 bases and 0 bases, in that order; junction bases with no gene match: 17. Germline V gene sequence: CDR1 TSWWSYY, CDR2 QGS. The CDR3 runs to 21 residues. Here the CDR3 DNA reads TGTGCTCTTGGGGAAGCAGCCTCCCCACTTAACTGGGGGATATACACCGATAAACTCATCTTT. Translation: CALGEAASPLNWGIYTDKLIF.

About this clone: The protein that TCRdb holds for this DNA derives from a much larger clone and differs from the translated DNA at residue 9, which likely indicates a read error; the protein shown here is translated from the DNA. The gene calls are TRDV2 and TRDJ1; D may be TRDD3 (6 bases). As TCRdb names no J gene, one was assigned here on the basis of a DNA match to germline. Trimming took off 1 base at V and 1 base at J, with 15 bases between the two ends. Looked up from germline, CDR1 is GEAIGNYY and CDR2 is EKD. The CDR3 sequence is 16 residues long. The CDR3 region has the DNA TGTGCCTGTGACACGGGGATTTATGGGATCACCGATAAACTCATCTTT. Protein sequence: CACDTGIYGITDKLIF.

Remarks on this clone: TCRdb pairs this DNA with a much larger clone's protein that differs at residue 9, likely a read error; the protein shown was translated from the DNA. The rearrangement uses TRDV1 and TRDJ1, with D possibly TRDD2 on 5 matching bases. TCRdb does not report a J gene; here it was assigned by matching the DNA to germline references. This CDR3 has 21 residues. Trimming removed 0 bases at V and 0 bases at J, with 26 bases between. From germline, CDR1 is TSWWSYY and CDR2 QGS. The CDR3 sequence: CALGELKPWRLILKYTDKLIF. For the CDR3, the DNA is TGTGCTCTTGGGGAACTCAAACCTTGGCGATTGATCCTAAAGTACACCGATAAACTCATCTTT.

This clone was seen a handful of times. TCRdb lists the protein of a much larger clone for this DNA, which differs at residue 18, so this is likely a read error; the protein given here is translated from the DNA itself. The chain combines TRDV1 with TRDJ1, with D possibly TRDD3 on 6 matching bases. The CDR3 extends over 20 amino acids. CDR1 is TSWWSYY, CDR2 QGS, per germline. This CDR3 reads CALGEFPSEEAGDYTDKPIF. The DNA for the CDR3 is TGTGCTCTTGGGGAATTTCCCTCCGAAGAGGCTGGGGACTACACCGATAAACCCATCTTT.

This clone has a handful of counts. TCRdb lists the protein of a much larger clone for this DNA, which differs at residue 12, so this is likely a read error; the protein given here is translated from the DNA itself. The chain uses TRDV1 and TRDJ1, with 7 bases that match TRDD3. Looked up from germline, CDR1 is TSWWSYY and CDR2 is QGS. The CDR3 has 22 amino acids. V shed 0 bases and J 3 bases; nucleotides not matched to a gene: 25. CDR3 in amino acids: CALGELAFRPFCRAGGPDKLIF. In nucleotides, the CDR3 is TGTGCTCTTGGGGAACTAGCGTTTCGCCCCTTCTGTCGCGCTGGGGGCCCCGATAAACTCATCTTT.

Notes on this clone: A far larger clone is one base from this, pointing to a likely read error. The sample contains more than one DNA sequence encoding this CDR3. The CDR3 DNA reads as TGTGCCCTTGGGGAACTGCGGCAAAGTTGGGGGGGTAAGGGACTCATCTTT. The encoded protein is CALGELRQSWGGKGLIF. The chain couples TRDV1 to TRDJ1, with D possibly being TRDD3 (6 bases). The CDR3 loop spans 17 amino acids. CDR1 is TSWWSYY, CDR2 QGS, per germline.

This clone was picked up many times. This DNA translates differently at residue 6 from the TCRdb protein, which is that of a much larger clone; a read error is likely, and the protein shown is the DNA's own translation. The chain employs TRDV1 and TRDJ1; D call uncertain. TCRdb offers no J gene call, so here the DNA was matched to germline to obtain one. The CDR3 is made up of 12 amino acids. V shed 1 base and J shed 8 bases, with 8 bases lying between them. In germline, CDR1 is TSWWSYY, CDR2 QGS. In DNA form, the CDR3 reads TGTGCTCTTGGGGAACAGGGCCACAAACTCATCTTT. Protein: CALGEQGHKLIF.